The 29 T cell receptor beta chains given below trace back to one sample, sequenced in a study of response to subunit inactivated influenza vaccine. TCRdb processed the RT-PCR reads anew with MiXCR; each CDR3 protein has one entry. The table lists 450,000 to 600,000 distinct CDR3 sequences, 6% to 9% of them singletons, with about 12% in the top ten. The sequenced sample was PBMCs from blood, obtained around 25 months after vaccination. These receptors originate from a man aged 45 to 70 who received an inactivated influenza vaccine.

This chain uses TRBV18 with TRBJ2-2; TRBD1 aligns across 7 bases. The V gene's germline CDR1 is KGHSH and CDR2 LQKENI. The V segment lost 3 bases and the J segment 0 bases; nucleotides outside the gene matches: 4. This CDR3 comprises 16 residues. The CDR3 nucleotides read TGTGCCAGCTCACCGAGGGGACAGACGAACACCGGGGAGCTGTTTTTT. It specifies CASSPRGQTNTGELFF.

In this sample, this clonotype turned up many times. The chain links TRBV7-9 to TRBJ1-5, with unresolved D. This CDR3 is 12 amino acids long. The germline gives CDR1 SEHNR, CDR2 FQNEAQ (reference sequence). V shed 5 bases and J shed 2 bases, with 4 bases lying between them. The CDR3 sequence: CASSQGNQPQHF. The CDR3 DNA follows: TGTGCCAGCAGCCAGGGCAATCAGCCCCAGCATTTT.

This clonotype was detected a few times. The chain recombines TRBV11-2 with TRBJ2-6; weak D call: TRBD2 (6 bases). Germline CDR1 SGHAT, CDR2 FQNNGV. Trimming stripped 0 bases from V and 3 bases from J, with 9 bases between. The CDR3 length is 16 residues. The CDR3 sequence: CASSLDWRGGANVLTF. The CDR3 bases are TGTGCCAGCAGCTTAGATTGGAGGGGTGGGGCCAACGTCCTGACTTTC.

This clonotype was counted between two and nine times. The CDR3 spells CASSYQPDTQYF. The DNA for the CDR3 is TGTGCCAGCAGTTACCAACCAGATACGCAGTATTTT. The rearrangement joins TRBV6-2 or TRBV6-3 to TRBJ2-3; D call uncertain. This CDR3 is built from 12 residues. CDR1 and CDR2 from the germline V gene are MNHEY and SVGEGT. Trimming took 2 bases from V and 4 from J, leaving 4 bases between them.

This clonotype was counted ten times or more. The rearrangement joins TRBV11-2 to TRBJ2-1, with 11 bases matching TRBD1. Trimming cost V 2 bases and J 8 bases; bases outside gene matches: 8. Germline-derived CDR1 and CDR2 are SGHAT and FQNNGV. This CDR3 is built from 16 residues. The CDR3 here is CASSLYRTGGEDEQFF. The CDR3 DNA is TGTGCCAGCAGCTTATATAGGACAGGGGGCGAAGATGAGCAGTTCTTC.

This clonotype turned up a few times. The CDR3 region has the DNA TGTGCCAGCAGCCAAGGTCAGGGATTTCAGTACTTC. As protein: CASSQGQGFQYF. V usage is TRBV3-1 and J usage is TRBJ2-4; TRBD1 is a possible D gene (5 bases). Trimming left V 1 base short and J 11 bases short, with 9 bases between. The CDR3 contains 12 residues. Germline V gene data show CDR1 as LGHDT and CDR2 as YNNKEL (reference sequence).

This clonotype was counted many times. This chain uses TRBV27 with TRBJ2-5, with TRBD2 identical over 7 bases. The J segment lost 9 bases and the V segment lost 9 bases, leaving 22 bases of the junction unmatched. From germline, CDR1 is MNHEY and CDR2 SMNVEV (reference sequence). The length of the CDR3 is 16 residues. This CDR3 reads CASKTLPSGPQASQYF. The CDR3 nucleotides are TGTGCCAGTAAGACTTTGCCTAGCGGCCCGCAAGCGTCCCAGTACTTC.

This clonotype was found a few times. The chain is built from TRBV6-1 and TRBJ2-7; TRBD2 matches 7 bases. The CDR3 extends over 14 amino acids. Losses at the gene ends were 7 bases for V and 2 bases for J; bases not matched to a gene: 8. Germline CDR1 MNHNS, CDR2 SASEGT. The CDR3 is CASTRQRGPYEQYF. CDR3 in DNA: TGTGCCAGCACGAGACAGCGGGGCCCCTACGAGCAGTACTTC.

This clonotype was counted between two and nine times. This chain connects TRBV20-1 to TRBJ2-1; D is ambiguous. V was cut by 4 bases and J by 7 bases, with 14 bases left in between. Per the germline V gene, CDR1 is DFQATT and CDR2 is SNEGSKA (reference sequence). The CDR3 is made up of 13 amino acids. The CDR3 loop is CSAKGNLENEQFF. In nucleotides, the CDR3 is TGCAGTGCTAAAGGGAATCTAGAGAATGAGCAGTTCTTC.

This chain links TRBV9 with TRBJ2-2; 9 bases match TRBD1. Germline CDR1 and CDR2: SGDLS and YYNGEE. V lost 4 bases, J lost 7 bases, and 5 bases stayed unmatched. The CDR3 spans 14 residues. The CDR3 spells CASSPLTGGGELFF. The CDR3 bases are TGTGCCAGCAGCCCACTGACAGGGGGCGGGGAGCTGTTTTTT.

This clonotype was found a few times. The chain uses TRBV24-1 and TRBJ2-2, with 11 bases that match TRBD2. J was trimmed by 4 bases and V by 6 bases; bases with no gene match: 0. This CDR3 is 14 amino acids long. Per germline, CDR1 KGHDR and CDR2 SFDVKD. CDR3 DNA sequence: TGTGCCACCAGTCTAGCGGGAGGCACCGGGGAGCTGTTTTTT. Encoded protein: CATSLAGGTGELFF.

The chain employs TRBV7-2 and TRBJ2-7, with 7 bases lining up with TRBD1. The germline V gene encodes CDR1 SGHTA and CDR2 FQGNSA. V trimming: 5 bases; J trimming: 2 bases; junction bases outside the gene matches: 6. The CDR3 consists of 14 residues. CDR3 in amino acids: CASSADREAYEQYF. The CDR3 region has the DNA TGTGCCAGCAGCGCAGACAGGGAAGCCTACGAGCAGTACTTC.

This clonotype was seen at least ten times. This chain connects TRBV29-1 to TRBJ2-2; 7 positions agree with TRBD2. The trim removed 3 bases at V and 0 bases at J, leaving 1 base unmatched. The germline gives CDR1 SQVTM, CDR2 ANQGSEA. The CDR3 has 14 residues. CDR3 sequence: CSVDAGANTGELFF. CDR3 in DNA: TGCAGCGTTGACGCGGGGGCGAACACCGGGGAGCTGTTTTTT.

The table lists this clonotype with many counts. This chain joins TRBV10-3 and TRBJ2-3; D gene ambiguous. Germline CDR1 reads ENHRY; CDR2 reads SYGVKD. The CDR3 extends over 17 amino acids. Trimming removed 0 bases from V and 5 bases from J, with 18 bases in between. CDR3 protein: CAISESWPADIGDTQYF. The CDR3 coding sequence is TGTGCCATCAGTGAGTCGTGGCCGGCCGACATCGGAGATACGCAGTATTTT.

This clonotype was counted between two and nine times. The chain has TRBV20-1 and TRBJ2-5; D gene unclear. The CDR3 is made up of 14 amino acids. Germline V gene sequence: CDR1 DFQATT, CDR2 SNEGSKA (reference sequence). The V gene lost 3 bases and the J gene lost 2 bases, with 13 bases spanning the gap. The CDR3 sequence is CSARRSASQETQYF. The CDR3 DNA sequence: TGCAGTGCTAGGCGGTCGGCATCTCAAGAGACCCAGTACTTC.

This clonotype has a handful of counts. The CDR3 reads CASSSRRVTDTQYF. The CDR3 DNA reads TGTGCCAGCAGCTCCCGGAGGGTTACAGATACGCAGTATTTT. The rearrangement uses TRBV7-8 and TRBJ2-3, with D tentatively TRBD2 (6 bases). The CDR3 totals 14 residues. The germline V gene has CDR1 SGHVS and CDR2 FQNEAQ. Trimming stripped 4 bases from V and 3 bases from J, with 11 bases between.

The V call is TRBV28, the J call TRBJ2-7; 11 bases match TRBD1. The CDR3 spans 16 residues. V gave up 1 base and J gave up 6 bases; unmatched junction bases: 8. The germline V gene encodes CDR1 MDHEN and CDR2 SYDVKM. DNA of the CDR3: TGTGCCAGCAGTTTATTCGGGACAGGGGGAATGCGCGAGCAGTACTTC. The encoded protein is CASSLFGTGGMREQYF.

This clonotype was seen a few times. The rearrangement joins TRBV28 to TRBJ2-5; 8 nucleotides align to TRBD2. The CDR3 extends over 15 amino acids. Trimming cost V 6 bases and J 5 bases; bases outside gene matches: 11. Germline V gene data show CDR1 as MDHEN and CDR2 as SYDVKM. The CDR3 reads CASRQSGTRFETQYF. The CDR3 nucleotides read TGTGCCAGCAGGCAATCCGGGACTAGGTTTGAGACCCAGTACTTC. The complete variable domain, with remaining parts taken from reference TRBV28 and TRBJ2-5, reads DVKVTQSSRYLVKRTGEKVFLECVQDMDHENMFWYRQDPGLGLRLIYFSYDVKMKEKGDIPEGYSVSREKKERFSLILESASTNQTSMYLCASRQSGTRFETQYFGPGTRLLVL.

V is TRBV28 and J is TRBJ2-1; 7 bases map to TRBD1. V lost 2 bases, J lost 5 bases, and 12 bases stayed unmatched. Germline CDR1 and CDR2: MDHEN and SYDVKM. The CDR3 runs 17 residues. The CDR3 DNA reads TGTGCCAGCAGTTTACTGGTTCTCGACAGGGCCAACAATGAGCAGTTCTTC. It codes for CASSLLVLDRANNEQFF.

The J gene is TRBJ1-6, the V gene TRBV30, with a weak D call TRBD1 (5 bases). This CDR3 is built from 13 residues. V was pared by 3 bases and J by 6 bases, with 9 bases between. Germline V gene data show CDR1 as GTSNPN and CDR2 as SVGIG (reference sequence). The CDR3 region is CAWSLDSNSPLHF. The CDR3 nucleotides read TGTGCCTGGAGCTTAGACAGTAATTCACCCCTCCACTTT.

This clonotype was observed a few times. The rearrangement links TRBV23-1 to TRBJ2-7; 8 positions match TRBD1. TRBV23-1 is noted as an ORF with a role that remains uncertain. The V and J ends lost 6 bases and 3 bases, in that order; junction bases with no gene match: 13. The CDR3 consists of 16 residues. The CDR3 here is CASSLIKDREDYEQYF. The CDR3 region has the DNA TGCGCCAGCAGCCTGATTAAGGACAGGGAGGACTACGAGCAGTACTTC.

The CDR3 is CASSSTRLAGGYEQYF. DNA of the CDR3: TGTGCCAGCAGCTCCACACGACTAGCGGGGGGGTACGAGCAGTACTTC. This rearrangement joins TRBV7-9 to TRBJ2-7; 14 nucleotides agree with TRBD2. Trimming at V came to 4 bases and at J to 4 bases, leaving 6 bases not matched to a gene. The germline V gene has CDR1 SEHNR and CDR2 FQNEAQ (reference sequence). The CDR3 runs 16 residues. The whole variable domain, filled in from reference TRBV7-9 and TRBJ2-7, reads DTGVSQNPRHKITKRGQNVTFRCDPISEHNRLYWYRQTLGQGPEFLTYFQNEAQLEKSRLLSDRFSAERPKGSFSTLEIQRTEQGDSAMYLCASSSTRLAGGYEQYFGPGTRLTVT.

This clonotype was recorded at least ten times. The chain has TRBV27 and TRBJ2-7, with 9 bases fitting TRBD2. Germline CDR1 MNHEY, CDR2 SMNVEV (reference sequence). The J segment lost 7 bases and the V segment lost 5 bases, leaving 9 bases of the junction unmatched. CDR3 length equals 14 residues. Written as DNA, the CDR3 is TGTGCCAGCAGTCTGGGACTAGCCAATACGGAGCAGTACTTC. This gives the protein CASSLGLANTEQYF.

The genes are TRBV5-1 and TRBJ2-7; D gene unclear. The germline V and J ends were trimmed by 4 bases and 2 bases, with 13 bases remaining between them. Germline-derived CDR1 and CDR2 are SGHRS and YFSETQ. This CDR3 comprises 14 residues. The CDR3 DNA reads TGCGCCAGCAGCCCCGCCGAGGTCGCCTACGAGCAGTACTTC. This encodes CASSPAEVAYEQYF.

This clonotype has only a few counts. The chain is built from TRBV4-2 and TRBJ1-3; 7 bases line up with TRBD1. Germline V gene sequence: CDR1 LGHNA, CDR2 YNFKEQ. J was trimmed by 2 bases and V by 0 bases; bases with no gene match: 7. There are 17 residues in the CDR3. In nucleotides, the CDR3 is TGTGCCAGCAGCCAAGACAGAGGGGGCTCGGCTGGAAACACCATATATTTT. This encodes CASSQDRGGSAGNTIYF.

This clonotype was detected many times. This sequence joins TRBV5-1 and TRBJ2-7; D is undetermined. V lost 0 bases and J 6 bases, leaving 13 bases between the germline ends. The CDR3 spans 14 residues. Germline V gene lookup returns CDR1 SGHRS and CDR2 YFSETQ. Written as DNA, the CDR3 is TGCGCCAGCAGCTTGGGATCTGGTGGTAGCGAGCAGTACTTC. This translates into CASSLGSGGSEQYF.

This clonotype was observed many times. CDR3 nucleotides: TGTGCCAGCAGGGCCATACGATACACAGATACGCAGTATTTT. Translating gives CASRAIRYTDTQYF. The chain joins TRBV28 to TRBJ2-3; no definite D call. CDR1 and CDR2 from the germline V gene are MDHEN and SYDVKM. Trimming took off 6 bases at V and 2 bases at J, with 12 bases between the two ends. The CDR3 runs to 14 residues.

This clonotype has more than one count but fewer than ten. The J gene is TRBJ1-6, the V gene TRBV18; D is unresolved. V was shortened by 2 bases and J by 4 bases, with 6 bases between the two germline ends. The length of the CDR3 is 14 residues. CDR1 KGHSH and CDR2 LQKENI come from the germline V gene. CDR3 sequence: CASSPEGYNSPLHF. CDR3 coding DNA: TGTGCCAGCTCACCAGAGGGATATAATTCACCCCTCCACTTT.

This clonotype was observed a handful of times. V gene TRBV6-1 combines with J gene TRBJ2-7; D gene ambiguous. CDR1 and CDR2 (germline): MNHNS, SASEGT. Trimming removed 1 base from V and 5 bases from J, with 15 bases in between. The CDR3 runs to 15 residues. The CDR3 bases are TGTGCCAGCAGTGAAGGCGGCGGTTCCTCTCACGAGCAGTACTTC. Its translation: CASSEGGGSSHEQYF.